This TCR beta chain came from a study of blood T cell repertoires in COVID-19. Study information: Spain, Italy and the United States supplied samples that represented acute and convalescent COVID-19. The cDNA or gDNA used as material had been derived from T cells, B-cell-depleted T cells, or PBMCs.

Trimming shortened V by 7 bases and J by 6 bases, and 16 bases separated the two germline ends. The germline V gene has CDR1 MDHEN and CDR2 SYDVKM. The CDR3 has 13 amino acids. As handled by the study authors: Nucleated cell counts were estimated from reference gene primer amplification. Generated by immunoSEQ multiplex PCR, the TCRdb table keeps only in-frame clones and is missing some. Clonal size and the V and J genes are those of that table, whereas D and trimming came from the DNA. Of over 120,000 clones detected, 81% appear once; the ten largest clones hold more than 8%. Sequencing was done on a sample of peripheral blood. V and J are TRBV28 and TRBJ2-7; the D is unclear. This clonotype originated in a human donor in a cohort sampled during active COVID-19. The CDR3 coding sequence is TGTGCCAGCAAGTTTGTTGTTTCTAGCGAGCAGTACTTC. This codes for CASKFVVSSEQYF.